This TCR beta chain was sequenced for a study of lymphopenia after photon versus proton radiotherapy. Study-level points and caveats: Only patients who died were analyzed for survival; proton advantage is unproven. Relative stability marked proton patients; photon patients lost diversity and naive cells.

Points on this clone: The antigen remains undetermined.

Trimming left V 5 bases short and J 5 bases short, with 6 bases between. The CDR3 covers 12 residues. Germline-derived CDR1 and CDR2 are SNHLY and FYNNEI. Repertoires were generated with immunoSEQ multiplex PCR, while TCRdb's copy carries only in-frame clones and drops some. The sample includes 75,000 or so clones, about 83% of them seen just once. The chain employs TRBV2 and TRBJ2-2; weak D call: TRBD2 (6 bases). This receptor was identified in a man aged 55 to 70 with pancreatic cancer. This sample comprised peripheral blood, obtained from a patient treated with proton-based radiotherapy. The CDR3 coding sequence is TGTGCCAGCAGTCGGGGGACCGGGGAGCTGTTTTTT. This sequence encodes CASSRGTGELFF.